A selection of T cell receptor beta chains follows, all from one sample in a study of T-cell memory formation after mild COVID-19. One entry per CDR3 protein, called by TCRdb with MiXCR from the 5' RACE reads. The sample has about 210,000 distinct CDR3 sequences, under 12% seen once. The sequenced material came from PBMCs or a T cell subset sorted from them (not recorded which). The receptor set was obtained from a man between 18 and 29 years old who had mild COVID-19 (a few samples of this study predate the infection). Cell type and time point are not known. Both conserved end residues are part of each CDR3. A D gene is named only where the DNA matches it firmly. Size is omitted from some rows. Given values are once, few, many or a class for expanded clones.

clone_size	j_call	v_call	d_call	cdr3_aa	cdr3_nt
NA	TRBJ2-1	TRBV25-1	TRBD2	CASSYGLAGGYRQFF	TGTGCCAGCAGTTACGGACTAGCGGGGGGATATCGGCAGTTCTTC
many	TRBJ1-6	TRBV5-1	TRBD1	CASSSPGGASPLHF	TGCGCCAGCAGCTCCCCAGGGGGAGCTTCACCCCTCCACTTT
few	TRBJ2-3	TRBV20-1	NA	CSGGVSTDTQYF	TGCAGTGGCGGGGTCAGCACAGATACGCAGTATTTT
few	TRBJ2-1	TRBV7-9	TRBD2	CASSFGLAGREQFF	TGTGCCAGCAGCTTCGGACTAGCGGGGCGGGAGCAGTTCTTC
NA	TRBJ1-6	TRBV6-5	NA	CASSYSRIGDSPLHF	TGTGCCAGCAGTTACTCGAGGATTGGGGATTCACCCCTCCACTTT
few	TRBJ2-5	TRBV7-2	NA	CASTARAGRETQYF	TGTGCCAGCACCGCGAGGGCCGGGCGAGAGACCCAGTACTTC
many	TRBJ1-1	TRBV7-2	NA	CASSSDWEGTTEAFF	TGTGCCAGCAGCTCGGATTGGGAGGGTACCACTGAAGCTTTCTTT
few	TRBJ2-2	TRBV7-3	NA	CASSLGVVTGELFF	TGTGCCAGCAGCTTAGGGGTAGTGACCGGGGAGCTGTTTTTT
NA	TRBJ1-5	TRBV12-3/TRBV12-4	NA	CASKDSFQPQHF	TGTGCCAGCAAGGACAGTTTTCAGCCCCAGCATTTT
few	TRBJ2-2	TRBV27	NA	CASMGANTGELFF	TGTGCCAGCATGGGGGCGAACACCGGGGAGCTGTTTTTT
few	TRBJ2-3	TRBV7-2	TRBD2	CASSLVASGGGTDTQYF	TGTGCCAGCAGCTTAGTAGCTAGCGGGGGGGGCACAGATACGCAGTATTTT
NA	TRBJ2-5	TRBV5-1	NA	CASSRGTSETQYF	TGCGCCAGCAGCCGCGGGACTTCGGAGACCCAGTACTTC
NA	TRBJ1-1	TRBV29-1	NA	CSVPGGGGKVTEAFF	TGCAGCGTCCCTGGGGGCGGGGGCAAGGTCACTGAAGCTTTCTTT
many	TRBJ2-1	TRBV7-2	TRBD2	CASSETGTTNNEQFF	TGTGCCAGCAGCGAAACCGGGACTACCAACAATGAGCAGTTCTTC
NA	TRBJ2-3	TRBV7-2	TRBD2	CASTPGGQDTQYF	TGTGCCAGCACCCCGGGGGGGCAAGATACGCAGTATTTT
NA	TRBJ1-3	TRBV10-3	NA	CAISDTGKTGNTIYF	TGTGCCATCAGTGACACCGGGAAAACTGGAAACACCATATATTTT
once	TRBJ2-2	TRBV20-1	NA	CSAIFTGELFF	TGCAGTGCTATTTTCACCGGGGAGCTGTTTTTT
NA	TRBJ2-1	TRBV5-1	TRBD2	CASSPRLAGGNNEQFF	TGCGCCAGCAGCCCCAGACTAGCGGGGGGCAACAATGAGCAGTTCTTC